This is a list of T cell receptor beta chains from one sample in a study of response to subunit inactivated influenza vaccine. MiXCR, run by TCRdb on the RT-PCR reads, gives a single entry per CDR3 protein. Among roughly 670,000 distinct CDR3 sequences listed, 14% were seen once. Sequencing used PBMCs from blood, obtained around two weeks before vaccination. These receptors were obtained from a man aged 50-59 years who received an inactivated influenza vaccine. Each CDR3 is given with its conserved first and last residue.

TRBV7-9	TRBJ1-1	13	CASSLQWGGEAFF
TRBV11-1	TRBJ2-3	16	CASKLPGGGSADTQYF
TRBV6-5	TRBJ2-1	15	CASSGSGSPYNEQFF
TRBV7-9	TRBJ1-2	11	CASSAVYGYTF
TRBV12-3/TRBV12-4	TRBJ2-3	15	CASSLGVQDTDTQYF
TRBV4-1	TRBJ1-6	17	CASSRRGQGAFGSPLHF
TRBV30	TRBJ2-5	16	CAWNAGLGRGSETQYF
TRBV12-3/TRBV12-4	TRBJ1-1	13	CASSLYSSTEAFF
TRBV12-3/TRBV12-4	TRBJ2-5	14	CASSFQGYQETQYF
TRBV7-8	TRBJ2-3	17	CASSLAMIAVSTDTQYF
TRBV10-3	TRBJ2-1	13	CTISGADNNEQFF
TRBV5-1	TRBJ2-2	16	CASSLDGTSGTGELFF
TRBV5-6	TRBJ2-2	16	CASSFYRGNYAGELFF
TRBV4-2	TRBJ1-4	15	CASSRQSTTNEKLFF
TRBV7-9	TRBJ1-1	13	CASRGSRNTEAFF
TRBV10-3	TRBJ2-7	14	CAISESFGEGEQYF
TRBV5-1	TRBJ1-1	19	CASSLGTWTGEEMNTEAFF
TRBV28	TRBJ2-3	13	CASSGGTELTQYF
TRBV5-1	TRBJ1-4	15	CASRSQGGPGEKLFF
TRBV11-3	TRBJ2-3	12	CASSHGSDTQYF
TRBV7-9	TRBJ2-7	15	CASSLEGPGSYEQYF
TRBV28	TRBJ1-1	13	CASSPPGQGEAFF
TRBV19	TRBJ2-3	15	CASSIYSGKADTQYF
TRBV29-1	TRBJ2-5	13	CSVEVGRGETQYF
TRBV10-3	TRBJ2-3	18	CAISGRTSGGVRTDTQYF
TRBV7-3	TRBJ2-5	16	CASSLLGPQGQETQYF
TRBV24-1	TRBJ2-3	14	CATSDYRGPDTQYF
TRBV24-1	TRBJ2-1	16	CATSDAAGGRYNEQFF
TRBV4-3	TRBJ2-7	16	CASSHFSGSSFNEQYF
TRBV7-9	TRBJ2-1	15	CASNGGGASYNEQFF
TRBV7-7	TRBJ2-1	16	CASSLEAAGGPVEQFF
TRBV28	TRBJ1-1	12	CASWWRDTEAFF
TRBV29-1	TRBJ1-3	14	CSVDQSGSGITIYF
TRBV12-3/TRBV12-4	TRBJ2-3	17	CASSLWGTSYGTDTQYF
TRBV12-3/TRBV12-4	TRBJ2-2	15	CASSFLQGFTGELFF
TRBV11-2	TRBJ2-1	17	CASSLVATFRSYNEQFF
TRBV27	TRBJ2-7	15	CASSRKPDRAYEQYF
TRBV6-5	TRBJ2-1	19	CASSYSVSGRRSSYNEQFF
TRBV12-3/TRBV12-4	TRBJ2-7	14	CASSRQGWDYEQYF
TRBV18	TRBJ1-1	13	CASSPPMNTEAFF
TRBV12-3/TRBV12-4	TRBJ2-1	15	CASSPLGPSYNEQFF
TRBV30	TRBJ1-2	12	CAWSGGLGGYTF
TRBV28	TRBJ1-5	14	CASRPGQSNQPQHF